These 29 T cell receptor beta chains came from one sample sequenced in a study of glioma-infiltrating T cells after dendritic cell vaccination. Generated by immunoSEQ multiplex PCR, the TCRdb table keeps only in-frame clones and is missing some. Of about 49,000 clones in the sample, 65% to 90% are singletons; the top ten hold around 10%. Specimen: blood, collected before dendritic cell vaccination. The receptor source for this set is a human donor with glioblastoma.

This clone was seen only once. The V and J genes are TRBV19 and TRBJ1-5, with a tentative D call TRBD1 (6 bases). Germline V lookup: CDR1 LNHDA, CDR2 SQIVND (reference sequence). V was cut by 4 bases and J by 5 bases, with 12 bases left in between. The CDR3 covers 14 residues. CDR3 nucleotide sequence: TGTGCCAGTAGTACCAGGGGACCCTATCAGCCCCAGCATTTT. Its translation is CASSTRGPYQPQHF.

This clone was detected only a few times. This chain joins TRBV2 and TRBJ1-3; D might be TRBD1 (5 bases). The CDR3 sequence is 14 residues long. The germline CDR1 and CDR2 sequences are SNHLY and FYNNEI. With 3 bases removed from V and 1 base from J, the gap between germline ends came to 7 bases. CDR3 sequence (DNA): TGTGCCAGCAGTGAGACAGATTCTGGAAACACCATATATTTT. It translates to CASSETDSGNTIYF.

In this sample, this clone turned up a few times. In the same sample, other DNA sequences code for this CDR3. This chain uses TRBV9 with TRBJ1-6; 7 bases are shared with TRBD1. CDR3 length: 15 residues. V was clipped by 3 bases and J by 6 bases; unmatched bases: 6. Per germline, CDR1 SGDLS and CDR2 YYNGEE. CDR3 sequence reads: CASSATGVGNSPLHF. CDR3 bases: TGTGCCAGCAGCGCAACAGGGGTAGGTAATTCACCCCTCCACTTT. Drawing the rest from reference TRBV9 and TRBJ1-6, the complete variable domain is DSGVTQTPKHLITATGQRVTLRCSPRSGDLSVYWYQQSLDQGLQFLIQYYNGEERAKGNILERFSAQQFPDLHSELNLSSLELGDSALYFCASSATGVGNSPLHFGNGTRLTVT.

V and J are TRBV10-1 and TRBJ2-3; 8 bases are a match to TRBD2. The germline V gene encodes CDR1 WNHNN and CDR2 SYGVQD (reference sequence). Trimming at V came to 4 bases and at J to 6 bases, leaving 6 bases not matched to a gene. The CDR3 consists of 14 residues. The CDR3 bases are TGCGCCAGCAGTGCTGGCGGGGGGATGGATACGCAGTATTTT. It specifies CASSAGGGMDTQYF.

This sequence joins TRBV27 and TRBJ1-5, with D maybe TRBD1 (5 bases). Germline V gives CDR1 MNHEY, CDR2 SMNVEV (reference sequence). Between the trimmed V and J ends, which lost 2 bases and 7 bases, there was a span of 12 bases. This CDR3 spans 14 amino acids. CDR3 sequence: CASSLGPGGQPQHF. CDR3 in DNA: TGTGCCAGCAGTTTAGGGCCGGGGGGACAGCCCCAGCATTTT.

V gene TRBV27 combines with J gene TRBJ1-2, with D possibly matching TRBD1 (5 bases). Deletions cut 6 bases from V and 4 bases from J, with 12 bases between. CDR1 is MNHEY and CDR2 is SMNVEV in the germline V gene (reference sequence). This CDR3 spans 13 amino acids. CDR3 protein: CASSLRRGYGYTF. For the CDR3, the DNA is TGTGCCAGCAGCCTGCGGAGGGGCTATGGCTACACCTTC.

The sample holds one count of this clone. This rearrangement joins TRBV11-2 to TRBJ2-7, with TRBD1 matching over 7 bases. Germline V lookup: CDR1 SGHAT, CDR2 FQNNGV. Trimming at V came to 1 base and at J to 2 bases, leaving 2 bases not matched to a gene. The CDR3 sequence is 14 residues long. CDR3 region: CASSLGQGAYEQYF. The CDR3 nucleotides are TGTGCCAGCAGCTTAGGGCAGGGGGCCTACGAGCAGTACTTC. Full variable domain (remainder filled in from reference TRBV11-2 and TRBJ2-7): EAGVAQSPRYKIIEKRQSVAFWCNPISGHATLYWYQQILGQGPKLLIQFQNNGVVDDSQLPKDRFSAERLKGVDSTLKIQPAKLEDSAVYLCASSLGQGAYEQYFGPGTRLTVT.

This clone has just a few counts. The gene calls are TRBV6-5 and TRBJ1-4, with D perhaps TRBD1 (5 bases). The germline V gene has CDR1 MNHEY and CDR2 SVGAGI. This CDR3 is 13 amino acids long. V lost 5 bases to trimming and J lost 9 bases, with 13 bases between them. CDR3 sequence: CASSENLDKKLFF. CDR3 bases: TGTGCCAGCAGTGAAAATCTGGACAAAAAACTGTTTTTT.

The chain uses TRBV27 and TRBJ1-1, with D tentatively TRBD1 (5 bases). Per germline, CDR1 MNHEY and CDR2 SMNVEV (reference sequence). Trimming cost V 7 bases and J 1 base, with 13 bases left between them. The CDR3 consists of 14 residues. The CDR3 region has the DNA TGTGCCAGCACCCCTCAGGGTAGGAACACTGAAGCTTTCTTT. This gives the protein CASTPQGRNTEAFF.

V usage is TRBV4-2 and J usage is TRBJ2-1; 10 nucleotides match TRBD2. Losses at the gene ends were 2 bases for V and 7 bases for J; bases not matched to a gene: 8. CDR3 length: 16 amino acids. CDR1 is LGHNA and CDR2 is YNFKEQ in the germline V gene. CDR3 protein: CASSQFRLAGENEQFF. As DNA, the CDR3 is TGTGCCAGCAGCCAATTCCGGCTAGCGGGAGAAAATGAGCAGTTCTTC.

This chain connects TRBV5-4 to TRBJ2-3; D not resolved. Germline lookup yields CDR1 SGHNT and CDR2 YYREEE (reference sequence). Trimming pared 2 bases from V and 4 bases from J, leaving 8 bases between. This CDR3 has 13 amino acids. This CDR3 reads CASSFRSPDTQYF. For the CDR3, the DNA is TGTGCCAGCAGCTTCCGGTCTCCAGATACGCAGTATTTT.

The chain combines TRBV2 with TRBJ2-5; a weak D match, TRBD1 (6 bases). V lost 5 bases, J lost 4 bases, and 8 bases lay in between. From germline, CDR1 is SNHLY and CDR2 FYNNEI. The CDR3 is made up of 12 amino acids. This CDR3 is CASSQGRETQYF. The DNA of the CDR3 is TGTGCCAGCAGTCAGGGGAGAGAGACCCAGTACTTC.

The CDR3 DNA reads TGCGCCAGCAGCCAAGCTAGCGCGGGCTACAATGAGCAGTTCTTC. Translation gives CASSQASAGYNEQFF. The chain uses TRBV4-3 and TRBJ2-1; weak D call: TRBD2 (6 bases). The CDR3 spans 15 residues. Trimming removed 1 base at V and 3 bases at J, with 10 bases between. The germline CDR1 and CDR2 sequences are LGHNA and YSLEER.

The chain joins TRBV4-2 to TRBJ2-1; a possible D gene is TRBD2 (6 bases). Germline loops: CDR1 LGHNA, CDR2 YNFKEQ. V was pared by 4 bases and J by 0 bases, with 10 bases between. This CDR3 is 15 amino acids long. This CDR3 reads CASSLGGSSYNEQFF. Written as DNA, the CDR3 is TGTGCCAGCAGCCTCGGGGGTAGCTCCTACAATGAGCAGTTCTTC.

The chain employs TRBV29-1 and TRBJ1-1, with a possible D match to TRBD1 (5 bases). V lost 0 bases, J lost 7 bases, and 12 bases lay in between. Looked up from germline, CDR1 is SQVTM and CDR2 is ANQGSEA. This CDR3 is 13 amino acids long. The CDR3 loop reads CSVEDQGRHEAFF. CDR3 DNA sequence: TGCAGCGTTGAAGATCAGGGCCGACATGAAGCTTTCTTT.

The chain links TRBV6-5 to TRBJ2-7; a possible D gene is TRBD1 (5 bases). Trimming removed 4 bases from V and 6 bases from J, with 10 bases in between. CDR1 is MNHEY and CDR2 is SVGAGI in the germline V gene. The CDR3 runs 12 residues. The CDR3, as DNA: TGTGCCAGCAGTTCCCCAGGGCCCGAGCAGTACTTC. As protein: CASSSPGPEQYF.

This CDR3 reads CAWKKFTSGNTEAFF. The CDR3 DNA sequence: TGTGCCTGGAAAAAGTTTACGAGTGGTAACACTGAAGCTTTCTTT. The chain couples TRBV30 to TRBJ1-1; D is unclear. This CDR3 comprises 15 residues. Trimming removed 4 bases at V and 2 bases at J, with 17 bases between. Germline V gene lookup returns CDR1 GTSNPN and CDR2 SVGIG (reference sequence).

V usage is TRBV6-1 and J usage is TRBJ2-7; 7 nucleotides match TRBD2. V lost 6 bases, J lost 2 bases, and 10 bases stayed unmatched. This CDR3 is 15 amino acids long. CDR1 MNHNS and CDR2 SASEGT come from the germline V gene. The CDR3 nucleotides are TGTGCCAGCAGCCAAGGGGCGGGGGACCCCTACGAGCAGTACTTC. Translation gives CASSQGAGDPYEQYF.

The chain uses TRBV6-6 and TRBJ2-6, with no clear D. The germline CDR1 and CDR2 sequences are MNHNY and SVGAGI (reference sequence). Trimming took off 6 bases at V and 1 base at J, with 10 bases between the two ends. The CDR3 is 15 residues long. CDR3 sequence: CASSPPRSGANVLTF. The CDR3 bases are TGTGCCAGCAGCCCGCCGCGGTCTGGGGCCAACGTCCTGACTTTC.

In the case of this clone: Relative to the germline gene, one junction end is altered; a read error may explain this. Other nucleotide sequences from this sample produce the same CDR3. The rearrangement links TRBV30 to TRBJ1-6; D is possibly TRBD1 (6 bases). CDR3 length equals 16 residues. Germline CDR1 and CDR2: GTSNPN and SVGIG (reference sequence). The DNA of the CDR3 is TGTGCCATGGAACAGGGAGATAGCTCCTATAATTCCCCCCTCCACTTT. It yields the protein CAMEQGDSSYNSPLHF.

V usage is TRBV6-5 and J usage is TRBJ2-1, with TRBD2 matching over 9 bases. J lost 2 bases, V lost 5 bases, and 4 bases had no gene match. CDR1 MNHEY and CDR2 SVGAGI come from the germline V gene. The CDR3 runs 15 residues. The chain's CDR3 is CASSLSGGTYNEQFF. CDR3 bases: TGTGCCAGCAGTCTTAGCGGGGGCACCTACAATGAGCAGTTCTTC.

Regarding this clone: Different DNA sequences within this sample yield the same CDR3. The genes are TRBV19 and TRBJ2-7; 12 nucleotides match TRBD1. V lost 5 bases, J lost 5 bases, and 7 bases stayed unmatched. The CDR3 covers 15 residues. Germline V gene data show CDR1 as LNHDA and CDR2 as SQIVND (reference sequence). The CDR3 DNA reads TGTGCCAGTAGTCGACGGGGACAGGGGGCCCACGAGCAGTACTTC. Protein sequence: CASSRRGQGAHEQYF.

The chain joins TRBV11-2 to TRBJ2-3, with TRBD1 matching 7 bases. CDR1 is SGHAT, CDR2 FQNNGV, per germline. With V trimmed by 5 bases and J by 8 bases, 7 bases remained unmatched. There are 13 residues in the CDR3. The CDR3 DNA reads TGTGCCAGCAGCCGTGGGACAGCGCGTACGCAGTATTTT. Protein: CASSRGTARTQYF.

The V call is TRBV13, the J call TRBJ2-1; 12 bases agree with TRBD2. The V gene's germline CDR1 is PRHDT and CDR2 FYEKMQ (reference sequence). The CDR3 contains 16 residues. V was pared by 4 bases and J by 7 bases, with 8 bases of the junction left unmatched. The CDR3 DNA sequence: TGTGCCAGCAGCTCCTGGACTAGCGGGATTGAGAATGAGCAGTTCTTC. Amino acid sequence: CASSSWTSGIENEQFF. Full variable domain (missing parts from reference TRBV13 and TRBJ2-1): AAGVIQSPRHLIKEKRETATLKCYPIPRHDTVYWYQQGPGQDPQFLISFYEKMQSDKGSIPDRFSAQQFSDYHSELNMSSLELGDSALYFCASSSWTSGIENEQFFGPGTRLTVL.

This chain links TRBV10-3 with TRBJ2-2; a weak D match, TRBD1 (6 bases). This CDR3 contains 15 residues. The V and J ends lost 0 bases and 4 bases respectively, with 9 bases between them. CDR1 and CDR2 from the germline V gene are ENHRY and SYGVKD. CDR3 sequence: CAISESQGSTGELFF. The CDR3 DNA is TGTGCCATCAGTGAGTCACAGGGCAGCACCGGGGAGCTGTTTTTT.

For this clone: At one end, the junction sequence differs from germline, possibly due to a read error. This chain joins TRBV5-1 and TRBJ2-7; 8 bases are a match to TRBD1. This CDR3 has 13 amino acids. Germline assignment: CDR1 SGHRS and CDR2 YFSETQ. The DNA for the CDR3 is TGCGCCAGCAGCCCCGGGACAGGCTTAGGTCAGAACTTC. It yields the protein CASSPGTGLGQNF.

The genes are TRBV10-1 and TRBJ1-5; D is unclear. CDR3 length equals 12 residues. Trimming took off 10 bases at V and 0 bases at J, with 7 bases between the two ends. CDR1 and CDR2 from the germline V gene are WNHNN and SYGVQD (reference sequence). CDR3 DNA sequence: TGCGCCATCCTCTATAGCAATCAGCCCCAGCATTTT. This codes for CAILYSNQPQHF.

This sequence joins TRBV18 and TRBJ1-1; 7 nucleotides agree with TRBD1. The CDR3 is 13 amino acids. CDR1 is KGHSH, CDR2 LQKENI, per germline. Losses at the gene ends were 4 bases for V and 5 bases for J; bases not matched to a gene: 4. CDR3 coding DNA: TGTGCCAGCTCACGTACAGGGGAAACTGAAGCTTTCTTT. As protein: CASSRTGETEAFF.

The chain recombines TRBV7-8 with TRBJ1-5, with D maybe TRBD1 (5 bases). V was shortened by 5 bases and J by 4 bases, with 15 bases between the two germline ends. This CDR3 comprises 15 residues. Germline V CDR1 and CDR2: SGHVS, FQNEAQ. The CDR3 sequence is CASSTKTTVNQPQHF. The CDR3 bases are TGTGCCAGCAGCACCAAGACGACAGTTAATCAGCCCCAGCATTTT.